The rows below give T cell receptor beta chains drawn from one sample of a study of early T cells in non-severe SARS-CoV-2 infection. One entry per CDR3 protein, called by TCRdb with MiXCR from the 5' RACE reads. The profile covers tens of thousands of distinct CDR3 sequences, with under 8% appearing a single time and 5.8% taken by the ten largest. This specimen was whole blood, taken at baseline. The receptors originated from an adult who was a healthcare worker with PCR-confirmed SARS-CoV-2 infection or an uninfected control (not recorded which). Both conserved end residues are part of each CDR3. A D gene is named only where the DNA matches it firmly. Clone size is given for some rows only: seen once, a few or many times, or a class if the clone is expanded.

V	D	J	size	DNA	CDR3
TRBV6-1	TRBD1	TRBJ2-3	NA	TGTGCCAGCAGTGAAGCCTATCCGGGACAGGGGGTCAGAGATACGCAGTATTTT	CASSEAYPGQGVRDTQYF
TRBV4-1	NA	TRBJ2-1	many	TGCGCCAGCAGCCAAGGTGGGCGGGCCCACAATGAGCAGTTCTTC	CASSQGGRAHNEQFF
TRBV6-5	TRBD2	TRBJ2-1	many	TGTGCCAGCAGCCCCCTTGGTAGCGGGGTCAACAATGAGCAGTTCTTC	CASSPLGSGVNNEQFF
TRBV5-1	NA	TRBJ1-5	NA	TGCGCCAGCAGCCAAAACAGGGATCAGCCCCAGCATTTT	CASSQNRDQPQHF
TRBV7-3	TRBD2	TRBJ2-3	many	TGTGCCAGCAGCTTGTATAGCGGGGTAACAGATACGCAGTATTTT	CASSLYSGVTDTQYF
TRBV30	TRBD2	TRBJ2-3	NA	TGTGCCTGGAGTGAATTAGCGGGGTCAGATACGCAGTATTTT	CAWSELAGSDTQYF
TRBV30	NA	TRBJ1-5	many	TGTGCCTGGAGTGTACTTTTTAGCAATCAGCCCCAGCATTTT	CAWSVLFSNQPQHF
TRBV7-6	NA	TRBJ2-1	many	TGTGCCAGCAGCTTAGCGGAGGGATTGATTGAGCAGTTCTTC	CASSLAEGLIEQFF
TRBV3-1	NA	TRBJ1-1	NA	TGTGCCAGCAGCCAAGTAACGGGAATGGAGGGGGCTTTCTTT	CASSQVTGMEGAFF
TRBV28	NA	TRBJ1-5	NA	TGTGCCAGCAGTTGGCCGATCGGGGTTAGCAATCAGCCCCAGCATTTT	CASSWPIGVSNQPQHF
TRBV7-3	TRBD2	TRBJ2-5	NA	TGTGCCAGCAGCCCCGCGGGGGTGGAGACCCAGTACTTC	CASSPAGVETQYF
TRBV2	NA	TRBJ2-3	NA	TGTGCCAGCACCGAGCTAGAAGGAGCGGGCCCGCAGTATTTT	CASTELEGAGPQYF
TRBV20-1	TRBD1	TRBJ2-7	medium-sized	TGCAGTGCGCCGAGACAGGGGGACGAGCAGTACTTC	CSAPRQGDEQYF
TRBV7-9	TRBD2	TRBJ2-1	NA	TGTGCCAGCAGCTTCAATCCTAGCGGGGGGCGGGAGCAGTTCTTC	CASSFNPSGGREQFF
TRBV11-2	TRBD2	TRBJ2-7	many	TGTGCCAGCAGCTCGGGACTAGCGGCCCCCTACGAGCAGTACTTC	CASSSGLAAPYEQYF
TRBV7-2	NA	TRBJ1-5	many	TGTGCCAGCAGCCGGTCGGGTCAGCCCCAGCATTTT	CASSRSGQPQHF
TRBV20-1	NA	TRBJ1-1	few	TGCAGTGCTAGAGATCTGCGCGGTAACACTGAAGCTTTCTTT	CSARDLRGNTEAFF
TRBV4-1	TRBD1	TRBJ1-4	NA	TGCGCCAGCAGCCAACCGGACAGGGGTTATGAAAAACTGTTTTTT	CASSQPDRGYEKLFF
TRBV13	NA	TRBJ1-4	NA	TGTGCCAGCAGCTTTGGTGAAAAACTGTTTTTT	CASSFGEKLFF
TRBV29-1	TRBD1	TRBJ2-2	many	TGCAGCGTTGCCGACAGGGTTAGCACCGGGGAGCTGTTTTTT	CSVADRVSTGELFF
TRBV5-6	TRBD2	TRBJ2-3	many	TGTGCCAGCAGCTCCGAGGAGACTAGCGGCTATACAGATACGCAGTATTTT	CASSSEETSGYTDTQYF
TRBV9	TRBD1	TRBJ1-6	few	TGTGCCAGCAGCGCAAGTTTTGGACAGGATGGCTCACCCCTCCACTTT	CASSASFGQDGSPLHF
TRBV7-2	NA	TRBJ1-6	many	TGTGCCAGCAGCTTTTCGACGGATTCACCCCTCCACTTT	CASSFSTDSPLHF
TRBV3-1	NA	TRBJ2-7	many	TGTGCCAGCAGCCAAGTGAACGAGCAGTACTTC	CASSQVNEQYF
TRBV5-4	TRBD1	TRBJ2-1	few	TGTGCCAGCAGCGTAACAACAGGGGGCGGTGAGCAGTTCTTC	CASSVTTGGGEQFF
TRBV27	NA	TRBJ2-1	many	TGTGCCAGCAGTCTGACAGCTCTCAATGAGCAGTTCTTC	CASSLTALNEQFF
TRBV29-1	NA	TRBJ2-1	NA	TGCAGCGTTGAAGATGGGGTAATATCGAGCGATGAGCAGTTCTTC	CSVEDGVISSDEQFF
TRBV6-5	NA	TRBJ1-2	many	TGTGCCAGCAGTTACTCCTCGCTCCCTAACTATGGCTACACCTTC	CASSYSSLPNYGYTF
TRBV11-2	NA	TRBJ1-4	NA	TGTGCCAGCAGCTTCCCCGGGGGACCAAATGAAAAACTGTTTTTT	CASSFPGGPNEKLFF
TRBV7-9	NA	TRBJ2-7	many	TGTGCCAGCAGCCCAAAGCCCCAGGGCGAGCAGTACTTC	CASSPKPQGEQYF
TRBV28	TRBD1	TRBJ1-6	NA	TGTGCCAGCAGAGCAGACAGGGGGCGCGATAATTCACCCCTCCACTTT	CASRADRGRDNSPLHF
TRBV21-1	NA	TRBJ2-7	many	TGCCCCAGAGGGGTTCCCTACGAGCAGTACTTC	CPRGVPYEQYF
TRBV27	TRBD1	TRBJ2-5	many	TGTGCCAGCAGTAGAACGGGACAGCGTCAAGAGACCCAGTACTTC	CASSRTGQRQETQYF
TRBV20-1	NA	TRBJ1-1	many	TGCAGTGCTAGTGCACCTGGCAGGGCGGCTGAAGCTTTCTTT	CSASAPGRAAEAFF
TRBV5-4	NA	TRBJ1-1	many	TGTGCCAGCAGCTCATCAGGGCTGAACACTGAAGCTTTCTTT	CASSSSGLNTEAFF
TRBV5-4	TRBD2	TRBJ2-3	few	TGTGCCAGCAGCTATCGACTAGCGGGGAACACAGATACGCAGTATTTT	CASSYRLAGNTDTQYF
TRBV12-3/TRBV12-4	NA	TRBJ1-5	many	TGTGCCAGCAGTTTAGCAGGGCCAGGAAATCAGCCCCAGCATTTT	CASSLAGPGNQPQHF
TRBV7-2	TRBD2	TRBJ2-7	few	TGTGCCAGCAGCCCCCGGGGAAGCGGGGGGGCACCTTACGAGCAGTACTTC	CASSPRGSGGAPYEQYF
TRBV12-3/TRBV12-4	NA	TRBJ2-7	few	TGTGCCAGCAGGGGACATTTACTCTCCTACGAGCAGTACTTC	CASRGHLLSYEQYF
TRBV29-1	NA	TRBJ2-7	NA	TGCAGCGTTGGCGATTACCGGGACCGGTTCTACGAGCAGTACTTC	CSVGDYRDRFYEQYF
TRBV7-8	NA	TRBJ1-4	NA	TGTGCCAGCAGCAGCTCGGGACAAGCCCGGAAGATGTTTTTT	CASSSSGQARKMFF
TRBV28	NA	TRBJ2-3	many	TGTGCCAGCGGACCAACGGGCCACACAGATACGCAGTATTTT	CASGPTGHTDTQYF
TRBV12-5	NA	TRBJ2-1	many	TGTGCTAGTGGTTTGGCAGGAGCTTTCGAGCAGTTCTTC	CASGLAGAFEQFF
TRBV6-2/TRBV6-3	NA	TRBJ2-6	many	TGTGCCAGCAGCCCCAACCACTCTGGGGCCAACGTCCTGACTTTC	CASSPNHSGANVLTF
TRBV4-2	NA	TRBJ2-3	NA	TGTGCCAGCAGCCAAGATTTAGGACAGAAGGATACGCAGTATTTT	CASSQDLGQKDTQYF
TRBV4-1	NA	TRBJ2-7	many	TGCGCCAGCAGCCAAGCTGGGGGTCTATGGGACGAGCAGTACTTC	CASSQAGGLWDEQYF
TRBV25-1	TRBD1	TRBJ2-7	few	TGTGCCAGCAGTATAACAGGGGGCTACGAGCAGTACTTC	CASSITGGYEQYF
TRBV2	NA	TRBJ1-2	NA	TGTGCCAGCAGTGAGGTCAACTATGGCTACACCTTC	CASSEVNYGYTF
TRBV11-1	NA	TRBJ2-1	few	TGTGCCAGCAGACTCACCGGGACTTCCAATGAGCAGTTCTTC	CASRLTGTSNEQFF
TRBV4-2	TRBD2	TRBJ2-5	few	TGTGCCAGCAGCCAAGACGCCCCTAGCGGGTTACAAGAGACCCAGTACTTC	CASSQDAPSGLQETQYF
TRBV7-2	NA	TRBJ2-1	NA	TGTGCCAGCACCCTCTCCTACAATGAGCAGTTCTTC	CASTLSYNEQFF
TRBV28	NA	TRBJ2-7	NA	TGTGCCAGCAGTTACGGGCCTAGCACCTACGAGCAGTACTTC	CASSYGPSTYEQYF
TRBV5-6	TRBD1	TRBJ2-7	many	TGTGCCAGCAGCTTAAGGGACAGGGGGCGCGAGCAGTACTTC	CASSLRDRGREQYF
TRBV7-2	NA	TRBJ2-1	many	TGTGCCAGCAGCTTAGACTTCTCCGCGTACAATGAGCAGTTCTTC	CASSLDFSAYNEQFF